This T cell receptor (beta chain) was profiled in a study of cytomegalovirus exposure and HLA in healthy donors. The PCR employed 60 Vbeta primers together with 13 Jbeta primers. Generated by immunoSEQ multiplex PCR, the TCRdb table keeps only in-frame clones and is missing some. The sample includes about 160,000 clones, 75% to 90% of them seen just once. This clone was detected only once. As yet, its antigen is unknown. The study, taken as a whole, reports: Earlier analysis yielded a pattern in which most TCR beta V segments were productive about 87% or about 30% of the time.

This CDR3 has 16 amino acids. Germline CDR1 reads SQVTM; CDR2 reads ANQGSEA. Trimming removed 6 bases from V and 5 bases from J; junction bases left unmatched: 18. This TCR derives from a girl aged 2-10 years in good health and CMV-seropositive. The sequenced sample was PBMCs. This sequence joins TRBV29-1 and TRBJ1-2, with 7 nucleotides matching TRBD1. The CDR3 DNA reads TGCAGCGTGGACTCCGGGACAGCAGGTGACTTATATGGCTACACCTTC. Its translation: CSVDSGTAGDLYGYTF.